The 2 T cell receptor beta chains below come from one sample, sequenced in a study of CD8 T cells in Susac syndrome. Roughly 0.45 to 1 ug RNA was reverse transcribed with random hexamers. TCRdb itself ran the immunoSEQ multiplex PCR reads through MiXCR, one entry per CDR3 protein. The sample shows under 200,000 distinct CDR3 sequences, roughly 90% of them seen only once. Sequencing input: CD4+ T cells from PBMCs. The receptors come from a human donor with Susac syndrome.

This chain links TRBV6-5 with TRBJ1-3; D call uncertain. This CDR3 comprises 13 residues. From germline, CDR1 is MNHEY and CDR2 SVGAGI. V lost 0 bases to trimming and J lost 7 bases, with 7 bases between them. CDR3 sequence: CASSYSRRNTIYF. In nucleotides, the CDR3 is TGTGCCAGCAGTTACTCCCGTAGGAACACCATATATTTT.

A few counts support this clonotype. V is TRBV5-1 and J is TRBJ2-7; D is unclear. The CDR3 contains 13 residues. V lost 7 bases and J lost 3, with 14 bases in between. Germline CDR1 reads SGHRS; CDR2 reads YFSETQ. Here the CDR3 reads CASSQTSGYEQYF. The DNA of the CDR3 is TGCGCCAGCTCACAGACGTCGGGCTACGAGCAGTACTTC.